Listed below are T cell receptor beta chains from one sample, sequenced in a study of CD8+ T cells in alopecia areata. The repertoire was sequenced with immunoSEQ multiplex PCR; TCRdb's copy has only in-frame clones and lacks some. The table has 60,000 to 65,000 clones, around 47% seen once. The specimen sequenced was NKG2D-low CD8+ T cells sorted from blood. The receptors were sampled from a human donor with alopecia areata. Each CDR3 is given with its conserved first and last residue.

V gene | CDR3 protein
TRBV28 | CASSLWSPLLLNEQFF
TRBV6-6 | CAIRRNTGELFF
TRBV7-9 | CASSLENRVAEAFF
TRBV12-5 | CASGLGNEQFF
TRBV30 | CAWSLQEETQYF
TRBV7-2 | CASSPTQEGGFGRATQYF
TRBV28 | CASSPFELAGVPPEQYF
TRBV29-1 | CSVELRGRKGGANVLTF
TRBV7-8 | CASSLYGGSYNEQFF
TRBV4-3 | CASSLHEQGGPYEQYF
TRBV13 | CASSPSTEAKNIQYF
TRBV9 | CASSVSSGRNEQFF
TRBV7-9 | CASSLGRGLNTEAFF
TRBV27 | CASSYPGSREQFF
TRBV7-2 | CASSLDLPWDGYTF
TRBV27 | CASGRGSRETQYF
TRBV7-9 | CASSASRETQYF
TRBV5-1 | CASSSGQGYSYEQYF
TRBV27 | CASKEGNTEAFF
TRBV4-2 | CASTQGSGTDTQYF
TRBV13 | CASSFRRANVLTF
TRBV7-9 | CASSLSDKYNYGYTF
TRBV7-9 | CASSSAGHTEAFF
TRBV6-4 | CASSDSDGNTEAFF
TRBV6-4 | CASSESSEEEQFF
TRBV27 | CASSPGLSYEQYF
TRBV29-1 | CSVDPPGVGELFF
TRBV11-2 | CASSLFLGSNQPQHF
TRBV11-2 | CASSPGRTYEQYF
TRBV7-9 | CASSLEARLEETQYF
TRBV5-1 | CASSLKTLGGGGRNEQFF
TRBV9 | CASSSRGGERETQYF
TRBV29-1 | CSVARGGVNEQFF
TRBV6-4 | CASSSSASQPQHF
TRBV2 | CASRGDRQEQYF
TRBV29-1 | CSVEVPLAGTSYEQYF
TRBV27 | CASSRDRLEQYF
TRBV7-9 | CASSSLRGTNYGYTF
TRBV5-4 | CASSLSDRAQETQYF
TRBV29-1 | CSVPGPSVNYGYTF
TRBV29-1 | CSVLAGLAGGSSYNEQFF
TRBV7-9 | CASSLFWTPGAGANVLTF
TRBV7-2 | CASSLKSSVRDEQFF
TRBV5-1 | CASSLGQAYHEQYF
TRBV6-5 | CASSFGQGGNSPLHF
TRBV7-6 | CASSSRAYEQYF
TRBV14 | CASSQGALNEQYF
TRBV4-3 | CASSQEGNEQFF